This TCR beta chain stems from a study of T cell responses to AZD1222 COVID-19 vaccine. The protocol was immunoSEQ multiplex PCR, while the TCRdb copy is restricted to in-frame clones and leaves out a portion. This table holds 150,000 to 170,000 clones, about 88% found once. Details on this clone: Its target is not known.

Study results and limitations: Along spike, vaccine-associated CD4 TCRs were found throughout, with dominance at 160-218 and 743-854. Donor demographics were predominantly white British with a female majority; clonal diversity may be underestimated. Only a handful of AZD1222 recipients tested seropositive at baseline.

The germline CDR1 and CDR2 sequences are KGHSH and LQKENI. The CDR3 is 15 amino acids. Trimming shortened V by 6 bases and J by 4 bases, and 19 bases separated the two germline ends. The sequence was collected from an adult in good health. The chain has TRBV18 and TRBJ2-7; D is unresolved. The material was peripheral blood, obtained on day 0 of AZD1222 vaccination. CDR3: CASSYEATLRYEQYF. CDR3 DNA sequence: TGTGCCAGCTCCTATGAGGCCACCCTTCGGTACGAGCAGTACTTC.